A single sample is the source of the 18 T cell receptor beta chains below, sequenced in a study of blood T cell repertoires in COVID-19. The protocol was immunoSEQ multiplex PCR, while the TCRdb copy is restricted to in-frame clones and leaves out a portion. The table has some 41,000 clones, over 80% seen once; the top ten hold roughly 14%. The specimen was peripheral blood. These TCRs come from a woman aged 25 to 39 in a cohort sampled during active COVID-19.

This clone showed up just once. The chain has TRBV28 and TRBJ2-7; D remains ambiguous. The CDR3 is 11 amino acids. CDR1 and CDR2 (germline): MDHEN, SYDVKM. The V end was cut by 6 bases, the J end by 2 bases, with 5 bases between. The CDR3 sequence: CASRAPYEQYF. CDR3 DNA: TGTGCCAGCAGGGCCCCCTACGAGCAGTACTTC.

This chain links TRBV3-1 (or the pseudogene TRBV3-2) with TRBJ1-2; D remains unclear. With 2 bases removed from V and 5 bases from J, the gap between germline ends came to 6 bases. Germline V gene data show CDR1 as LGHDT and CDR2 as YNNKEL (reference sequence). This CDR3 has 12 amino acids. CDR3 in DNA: TGTGCCAGCAGCCAACTGCGGTATGGCTACACCTTC. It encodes CASSQLRYGYTF.

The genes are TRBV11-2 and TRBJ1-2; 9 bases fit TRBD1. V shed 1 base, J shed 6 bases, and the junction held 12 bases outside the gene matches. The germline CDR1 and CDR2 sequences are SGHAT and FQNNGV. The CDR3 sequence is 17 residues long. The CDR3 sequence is CASSLVPDRGGWNGYTF. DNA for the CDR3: TGTGCCAGCAGCTTAGTCCCCGACAGGGGGGGATGGAATGGCTACACCTTC.

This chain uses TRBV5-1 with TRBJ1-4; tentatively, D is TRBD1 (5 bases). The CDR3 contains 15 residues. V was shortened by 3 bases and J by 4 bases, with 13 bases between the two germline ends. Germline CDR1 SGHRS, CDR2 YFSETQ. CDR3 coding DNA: TGCGCCAGCAGCTCCAGGACACTGAATAATGAAAAACTGTTTTTT. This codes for CASSSRTLNNEKLFF. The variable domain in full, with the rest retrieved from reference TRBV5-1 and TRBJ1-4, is KAGVTQTPRYLIKTRGQQVTLSCSPISGHRSVSWYQQTPGQGLQFLFEYFSETQRNKGNFPGRFSGRQFSNSRSEMNVSTLELGDSALYLCASSSRTLNNEKLFFGSGTQLSVL.

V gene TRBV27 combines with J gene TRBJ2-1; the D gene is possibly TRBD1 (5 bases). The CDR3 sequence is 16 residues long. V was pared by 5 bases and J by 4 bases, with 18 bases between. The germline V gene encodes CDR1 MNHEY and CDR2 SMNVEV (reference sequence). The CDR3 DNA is TGTGCCAGCAGTCCACGCAGGGCGGCGGTATACAATGAGCAGTTCTTC. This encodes CASSPRRAAVYNEQFF.

CDR3 coding DNA: TGCGCCAGCAGCCTAAGATCAGCGGGAGTGGGCACAGATACGCAGTATTTT. Its protein is CASSLRSAGVGTDTQYF. The V gene is TRBV5-1, the J gene TRBJ2-3; 8 bases fit TRBD2. Germline CDR1 SGHRS, CDR2 YFSETQ. V was pared by 4 bases and J by 1 base, with 11 bases of the junction left unmatched. CDR3 length: 17 amino acids.

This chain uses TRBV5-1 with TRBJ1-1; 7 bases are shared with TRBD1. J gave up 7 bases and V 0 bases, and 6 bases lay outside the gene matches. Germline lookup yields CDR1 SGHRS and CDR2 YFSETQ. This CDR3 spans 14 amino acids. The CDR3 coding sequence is TGCGCCAGCAGCTTGGGAGGGACAGACCATGAAGCTTTCTTT. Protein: CASSLGGTDHEAFF.

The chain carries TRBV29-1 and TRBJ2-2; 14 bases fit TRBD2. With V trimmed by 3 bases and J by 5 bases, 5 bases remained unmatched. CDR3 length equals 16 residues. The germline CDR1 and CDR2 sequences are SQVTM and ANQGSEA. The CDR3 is CSVEGTSGRGTGELFF. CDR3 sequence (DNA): TGCAGCGTTGAGGGGACTAGCGGGAGAGGGACCGGGGAGCTGTTTTTT.

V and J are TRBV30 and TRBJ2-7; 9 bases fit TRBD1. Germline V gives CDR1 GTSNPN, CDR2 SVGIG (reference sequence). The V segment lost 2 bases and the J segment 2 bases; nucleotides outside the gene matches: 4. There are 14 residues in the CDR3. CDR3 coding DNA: TGTGCCTGGAGTAGACAGGGGGGGACCTACGAGCAGTACTTC. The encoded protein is CAWSRQGGTYEQYF.

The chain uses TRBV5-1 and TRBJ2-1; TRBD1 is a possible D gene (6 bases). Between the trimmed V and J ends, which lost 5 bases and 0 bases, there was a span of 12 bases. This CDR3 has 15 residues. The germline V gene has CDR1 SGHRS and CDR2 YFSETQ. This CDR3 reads CASRATGNSYNEQFF. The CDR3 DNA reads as TGCGCCAGCAGAGCGACAGGAAACTCCTACAATGAGCAGTTCTTC. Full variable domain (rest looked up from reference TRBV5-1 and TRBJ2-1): KAGVTQTPRYLIKTRGQQVTLSCSPISGHRSVSWYQQTPGQGLQFLFEYFSETQRNKGNFPGRFSGRQFSNSRSEMNVSTLELGDSALYLCASRATGNSYNEQFFGPGTRLTVL.

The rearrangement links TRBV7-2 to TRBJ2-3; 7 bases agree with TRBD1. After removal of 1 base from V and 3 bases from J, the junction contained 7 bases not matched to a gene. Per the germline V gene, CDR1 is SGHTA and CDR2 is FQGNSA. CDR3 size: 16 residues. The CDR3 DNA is TGTGCCAGCAGCTTAGACAGGGGTCACTCTACAGATACGCAGTATTTT. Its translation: CASSLDRGHSTDTQYF.

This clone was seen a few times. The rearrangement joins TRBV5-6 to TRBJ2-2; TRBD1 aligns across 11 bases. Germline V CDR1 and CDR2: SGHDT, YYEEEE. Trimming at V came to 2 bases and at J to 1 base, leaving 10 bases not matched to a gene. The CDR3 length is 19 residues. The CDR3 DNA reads TGTGCCAGCAGCTTTTTTTGGGACAGGGGGTTTGTGAACACCGGGGAGCTGTTTTTT. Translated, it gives CASSFFWDRGFVNTGELFF.

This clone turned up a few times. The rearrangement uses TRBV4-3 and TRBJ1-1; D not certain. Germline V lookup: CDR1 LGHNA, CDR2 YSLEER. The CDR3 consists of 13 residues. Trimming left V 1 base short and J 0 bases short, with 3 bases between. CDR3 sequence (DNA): TGCGCCAGCAGCCAAGTAATGAACACTGAAGCTTTCTTT. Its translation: CASSQVMNTEAFF.

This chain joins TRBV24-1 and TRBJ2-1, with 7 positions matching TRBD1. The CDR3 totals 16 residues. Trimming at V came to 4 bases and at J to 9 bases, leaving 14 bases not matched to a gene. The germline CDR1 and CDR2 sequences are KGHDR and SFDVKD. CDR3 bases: TGTGCCACCAGTGACCTAGAGGACAGGACAGCGACTGAGCAGTTCTTC. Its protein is CATSDLEDRTATEQFF.

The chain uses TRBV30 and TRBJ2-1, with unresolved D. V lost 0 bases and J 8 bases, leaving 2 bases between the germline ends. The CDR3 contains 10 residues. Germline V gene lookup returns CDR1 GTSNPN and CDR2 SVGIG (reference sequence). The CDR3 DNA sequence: TGTGCCTGGAGTGTCGATGAGCAGTTCTTC. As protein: CAWSVDEQFF.

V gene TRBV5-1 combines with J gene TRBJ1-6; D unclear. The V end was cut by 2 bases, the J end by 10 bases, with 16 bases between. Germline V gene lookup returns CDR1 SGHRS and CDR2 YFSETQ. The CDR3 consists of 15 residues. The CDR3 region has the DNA TGCGCCAGCAGCTTCGGGAGCGATATCAGGTCACCCCTCCACTTT. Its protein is CASSFGSDIRSPLHF.

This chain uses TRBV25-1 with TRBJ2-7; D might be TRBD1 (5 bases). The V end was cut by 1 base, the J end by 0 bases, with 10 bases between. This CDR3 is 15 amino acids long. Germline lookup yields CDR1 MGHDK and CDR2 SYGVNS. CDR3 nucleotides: TGTGCCAGCAGTGAATCAGGGTGGCTCTCCTACGAGCAGTACTTC. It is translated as CASSESGWLSYEQYF.

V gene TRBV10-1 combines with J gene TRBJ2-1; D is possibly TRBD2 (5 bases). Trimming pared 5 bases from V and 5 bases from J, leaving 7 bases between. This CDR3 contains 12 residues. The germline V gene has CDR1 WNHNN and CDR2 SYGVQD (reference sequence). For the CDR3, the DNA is TGCGCCAGCAGTCCCGGGGACAATGAGCAGTTCTTC. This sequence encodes CASSPGDNEQFF.